Here is one T cell receptor (beta chain) with its context. In germline, CDR1 is SGHNT, CDR2 YYREEE (reference sequence). This CDR3 region has 12 residues. Trimming removed 7 bases from V and 6 bases from J, with 14 bases in between. The data were taken from a study of CDR3 diversity in severe acne. TCRdb reprocessed the PCR reads via MiXCR and lists one record per CDR3 protein. Found here are approximately 84,000 distinct CDR3 sequences, roughly 51% of them singletons; the top ten hold roughly an eighth. Material: blood. The receptor was isolated from a male donor in good health, without acne. V and J are TRBV5-4 and TRBJ2-7, with D unresolved. Written as DNA, the CDR3 is TGTGCCAGCGGCCCAGTGTCGTCCGAGCAGTACTTC. Amino acids: CASGPVSSEQYF.